This T cell receptor (beta chain) was sequenced in a study of blood T cell repertoires in COVID-19 (dated by TCRdb to about 2020). General notes on the study: The collaborator samples originated in the United States, Italy and Spain and spanned the acute and convalescent phases of COVID-19. The repertoires were made available in a free public database intended to serve as a resource for research on the immune response to SARS-CoV-2. The prospective study material was composed of cDNA or gDNA derived from T cells, B-cell-depleted T cells, or PBMCs. Sample metadata almost always included a de-identified subject ID, COVID-19 status, age in years and sex. Where HLA class I and class II types were available, the types were taken from metadata supplied by the sample provider, not from assay-based typing. Deeply sampled blood TCRbeta repertoires from subjects exposed to, actively infected with, or recovered from COVID-19 were included in the dataset. Samples were obtained from the ongoing ImmuneRACE study (first 160 participants) and from roughly 1,300 subjects provided by 6 global collaborators. Study-wide findings and limitations: How much clinical and demographic metadata was included differed by source and by participant, and the metadata was provided uncurated.

About this clone itself: The antigen it binds to is not known. No much larger clonotype is one base removed from it; base qualities were not supplied.

From a lookup of the germline V gene (reference sequence), CDR1 and CDR2 are LNHDA and SQIVND. The CDR3, cysteine through phenylalanine, is 14 amino acids long. The sequence is cut down to CDR3 DNA, 42 bases in frame from base 1. For this chain, trimming is 4 bases at the V end and 9 bases at the J end, and the number of junction bases without a gene match is 10. Participants in the prospective study were enrolled through a virtual design, were aged roughly 18 to 90 years, and lived in roughly 25 United States geographic areas. To assign participants to cohorts, the prospective study relied on clinical history that participants themselves reported in a screening survey and a study questionnaire. Each participant in the prospective study had whole blood, serum and a nasopharyngeal or oropharyngeal swab collected by mobile phlebotomists. Over a roughly 2-month period, participants in the prospective study had the option of providing additional blood draws and questionnaires. Before DNA extraction, blood samples from the prospective study were shipped at room temperature or frozen.

The immunoSEQ Assay, a bias-controlled multiplex PCR, was used to amplify TCRbeta CDR3 regions from genomic DNA. The original methods were these. Nucleated cell counts per sample were estimated from amplification of reference gene primers within the assay. Sequence reads were collapsed and filtered to measure the absolute abundance of every unique TCRbeta CDR3 rearrangement. Productive Simpson clonality was computed per sample as the square root of Simpson's diversity index over productive rearrangements. TCRdb carries this immuneACCESS record with in-frame sequences only. Its versions omit some clonotypes, under half of them owing to an unresolved V gene in the studies checked, with the rest unexplained. V and J calls and clone size are given by that table; D and trimming were obtained from the DNA. The sample records about 240,000 clones, around 87% of which are singletons. In total, the top ten clones hold roughly 3.5% of the sample.

The sample comprised PBMCs or T cells enriched from blood (not recorded which). This clonotype was sampled from a middle-aged woman with acute COVID-19. The receptor chain draws on TRBV19 and TRBJ2-3, and 7 junction bases match TRBD1. The DNA sequence is as follows: TGTGCCAGTAGTACCCCCCCCACAGGGGTCACGCAGTATTTT. Protein translation: CASSTPPTGVTQYF.